Listed below are T cell receptor beta chains from one sample, sequenced in a study of T cells in Graves' hyperthyroidism and ophthalmopathy. TCRdb processed the multiplex PCR reads anew with MiXCR; each CDR3 protein has one entry. The sample lists some 720,000 distinct CDR3 sequences; 15% to 20% were seen once. Sequenced material: blood. These receptors were taken from a man between 18 and 35 years old with Graves' hyperthyroidism. Both conserved end residues are part of each CDR3. A D gene is named only where the DNA matches it firmly. Some rows have no size entry. The others give once, few or many, or a class for an expanded clone.

d_call,cdr3_length,clone_size,v_call,j_call,cdr3_nt,cdr3_aa
TRBD1,16,few,TRBV27,TRBJ2-2,TGTGCCAGCAGTTTAATGTGGACAGGGGGCCTCGGGGAGCTGTTTTTT,CASSLMWTGGLGELFF
TRBD1,13,many,TRBV30,TRBJ2-5,TGTGCCTGGACCGGGACAGGGGCAGAGACCCAGTACTTC,CAWTGTGAETQYF
-,14,-,TRBV30,TRBJ2-7,TGTGCCTGGGGAAATTCGGGGGGCTGGTACGAGCAGTACTTC,CAWGNSGGWYEQYF
-,15,few,TRBV7-2,TRBJ1-5,TGTGCCAGCAGCTCTTGGGCGGGAAGCAATCAGCCCCAGCATTTT,CASSSWAGSNQPQHF
TRBD1,15,-,TRBV27,TRBJ2-7,TGTGCCAGCAGGCTCCGGGACAGGGATCTTTACGAGCAGTACTTC,CASRLRDRDLYEQYF
-,12,many,TRBV3-1,TRBJ1-1,TGTGCCAGCAGCTACCCGGACAGTGAAGCTTTCTTT,CASSYPDSEAFF
TRBD2,15,many,TRBV12-3/TRBV12-4,TRBJ2-1,TGTGCCAGCAGGCTCACCGGACTAGCGGGAGGTGAGCAGTTCTTC,CASRLTGLAGGEQFF
TRBD2,16,-,TRBV3-1,TRBJ2-1,TGTGCCAGCGGCCTTAGTGCCGGGAGGGCCTACAATGAGCAGTTCTTC,CASGLSAGRAYNEQFF
-,17,many,TRBV18,TRBJ1-1,TGTGCCAGCTCACTTTATTCGACAGTTGGGGTGAACACTGAAGCTTTCTTT,CASSLYSTVGVNTEAFF
TRBD2,14,-,TRBV20-1,TRBJ2-1,TGCAGTGCCAGACTAGCGGGAGGGTCCAATGAGCAGTTCTTC,CSARLAGGSNEQFF